Reported below is one T cell receptor beta chain. As originally analysed: Scientists estimated how many nucleated cells there were by amplifying reference gene primers. The table came from immunoSEQ multiplex PCR; TCRdb's copy has only in-frame clones and leaves some out. D and trimming come from the DNA, and the V and J calls and clone size come from that table. The table records around 60,000 clones, 90% of them present only once. These data originate in a study of blood T cell repertoires in COVID-19. Study background: COVID-19 samples, acute and convalescent, were from the United States, Italy and Spain. The cDNA or gDNA used as material had been derived from T cells, B-cell-depleted T cells, or PBMCs.

Trimming cost V 8 bases and J 4 bases; bases outside gene matches: 7. Germline loops: CDR1 GTSNPN, CDR2 SVGIG (reference sequence). The CDR3 has 13 residues. The sequenced sample was peripheral blood. The source of this sequence is a man aged 55 to 70 with active COVID-19. J is TRBJ2-2 and V is TRBV30; 7 bases fit TRBD2. The CDR3 DNA reads TGTGCCGGGCGGGAGTCAGTCACCGGGGAGCTGTTTTTT. This encodes CAGRESVTGELFF. Variable domain in full (rest from reference TRBV30 and TRBJ2-2): SQTIHQWPATLVQPVGSPLSLECTVEGTSNPNLYWYRQAAGRGLQLLFYSVGIGQISSEVPQNLSASRPQDRQFILSSKKLLLSDSGFYLCAGRESVTGELFFGEGSRLTVL.